Listed below are T cell receptor beta chains from one sample, sequenced in a study of blood T cell repertoires in COVID-19. TCRdb's table, derived via immunoSEQ multiplex PCR, lists solely in-frame clones and lacks some. The data hold 120,000 to 150,000 clones, with 84% observed a single time. Specimen: peripheral blood. The receptor set was obtained from a human donor in a cohort sampled during active COVID-19. The conserved cysteine and the conserved F or W are not part of the CDR3 here.

J,V,CDR3
TRBJ2-4,TRBV6-4,ASSDSNSGGDIQY
TRBJ2-3,TRBV3-1/TRBV3-2,ASSLRQPPDTQY
TRBJ2-3,TRBV30,AWRLAGGLDTQY
TRBJ1-2,TRBV6-6,ASSLGQDYGYT
TRBJ2-3,TRBV24-1,ATSDPPVDTQY
TRBJ2-2,TRBV19,ASSKGQGSTGELF
TRBJ2-2,TRBV27,ASSSGVETGELF
TRBJ2-3,TRBV3-1/TRBV3-2,ASSQDRGVTDTQY
TRBJ2-7,TRBV27,ASRSGTTSYEQY
TRBJ2-1,TRBV2,ASSEADARNEQF
TRBJ1-2,TRBV6-1,ASSEGRLRGYT
TRBJ2-5,TRBV7-9,ASSAAGQGLETQY